This entry concerns a single T cell receptor (beta chain). No antigen is known for it. Second-dose intervals near 4 or 12 weeks were combined. The table came from immunoSEQ multiplex PCR; TCRdb's copy has only in-frame clones and leaves some out. The sample yields around 94,000 clones, 85% seen once. The source of the sample is a study of T cell responses to AZD1222 COVID-19 vaccine. Germline V lookup: CDR1 SEHNR, CDR2 FQNEAQ (reference sequence). The trim removed 5 bases at V and 4 bases at J, leaving 10 bases unmatched. CDR3 size: 16 residues. The study's findings and limits: Nearly half of spike-specific TCRs reportedly go after variant regions that carry no mutations. A mostly white British donor set with more females was recruited, and clonal diversity was possibly underestimated. Spike as a whole was targeted by vaccine-associated CD4 TCRs, dominant at 160-218 and 743-854.

V usage is TRBV7-9 and J usage is TRBJ2-1; 8 bases map to TRBD1. The receptor comes from an adult who received the AZD1222 COVID-19 vaccine. Material: peripheral blood, obtained 28 days after the second AZD1222 dose. This CDR3 is CASSGPGTGTYNEQFF. In DNA form, the CDR3 reads TGTGCCAGCAGCGGTCCCGGGACAGGAACTTACAATGAGCAGTTCTTC.